This T cell receptor beta chain was sequenced in a study of spatial heterogeneity in lung cancer. On the study more broadly: Detection of beta-chain sequences consistently exceeded that of alpha-chain sequences. Raw sequencing reads included, on average, more than nine appearances of each unique TCR and UMI combination. Overall study results and limits: Blood carried ubiquitous expanded tumor TCRs more at resection than follow-up.

The sample holds a few counts of this clonotype. Antigen unknown. As for time point: sample taken at primary tumor resection. Sequencing was performed on whole RNA extracted from tumor and nontumor lung tissue, or from frozen PBMC, and the material was left unsorted. Unique molecular identifiers, one per molecule, were present on every TCR cDNA molecule. TCRdb redid the calling of the 5' RACE reads with MiXCR, one entry per CDR3 protein. The table shows 45,000 to 65,000 distinct CDR3 sequences, with around 7% occurring only once. Germline V gene sequence: CDR1 SGHRS, CDR2 YFSETQ. Trimming stripped 1 base from V and 0 bases from J, with 14 bases between. The CDR3 has 16 amino acids.

Sequencing used PBMCs, obtained at surgery. This chain uses TRBV5-1 with TRBJ2-7, with D possibly TRBD1 on 5 matching bases. The origin of this receptor is a female donor with early-stage non-small cell lung cancer. CDR3 nucleotide sequence: TGCGCCAGCAGCTTGTTTCAGGGTCAGAGCTCCTACGAGCAGTACTTC. It is translated as CASSLFQGQSSYEQYF.